These 9 T cell receptor beta chains share one sample of origin, sequenced in a study of T-cell reconstitution after alpha-beta-depleted transplantation in children. During its preparation, the TCRbeta library received unique molecular identifiers. TCRdb called the PCR reads again in MiXCR, with one record for every CDR3 protein. In the table there are hundreds of thousands of distinct CDR3 sequences, 12% of which are singletons. The sample here was PBMCs from the stem cell graft donor, taken from the stem cell graft. Receptor source: a human donor who donated a stem cell graft to a child with acute lymphoblastic leukemia.

This clonotype was counted between two and nine times. J is TRBJ1-2 and V is TRBV30; D gene unclear. Germline CDR1 GTSNPN, CDR2 SVGIG (reference sequence). The CDR3 has 10 residues. V was cut by 4 bases and J by 8 bases, with 8 bases left in between. As DNA, the CDR3 is TGTGCCTGGATGAGCGTAGGCTACACCTTC. Translated: CAWMSVGYTF.

This chain connects TRBV20-1 to TRBJ2-5, with D perhaps TRBD1 (6 bases). V dropped 6 bases and J dropped 6 bases, with 17 bases sitting between them. The CDR3 consists of 13 residues. Germline CDR1 DFQATT, CDR2 SNEGSKA (reference sequence). The CDR3 nucleotides are TGCAGTGCCAAATATGGACAGAGGAAGACCCAGTACTTC. The encoded protein is CSAKYGQRKTQYF.

This clonotype was counted ten times or more. The rearrangement uses TRBV27 and TRBJ2-1; D call uncertain. Germline assignment: CDR1 MNHEY and CDR2 SMNVEV (reference sequence). This CDR3 region has 12 residues. V was cut by 5 bases and J by 3 bases, with 5 bases left in between. The CDR3 is CASSQNYNEQFF. The CDR3 region has the DNA TGTGCCAGCAGTCAGAACTACAATGAGCAGTTCTTC.

This clonotype was observed at least ten times. The J gene is TRBJ2-7, the V gene TRBV29-1, with 10 bases that match TRBD1. Trimming took 2 bases from V and 1 from J; bases not matched to a gene: 5. The CDR3 totals 15 residues. Germline V gives CDR1 SQVTM, CDR2 ANQGSEA. CDR3 loop: CSVEKADRGSYEQYF. For the CDR3, the DNA is TGCAGCGTTGAAAAGGCGGACAGGGGGTCCTACGAGCAGTACTTC.

This clonotype was recorded at least ten times. The rearrangement uses TRBV9 and TRBJ2-5, with 9 bases aligning to TRBD1. The CDR3 is 14 residues long. V shed 3 bases and J 9 bases; nucleotides not matched to a gene: 9. Per germline, CDR1 SGDLS and CDR2 YYNGEE. The CDR3, as DNA: TGTGCCAGCAGCGGCACAGGGGGCGCGAAGGCCCAGTACTTC. Its translation is CASSGTGGAKAQYF.

This clonotype was observed at least ten times. The chain links TRBV28 to TRBJ1-5; the D is unclear. The V gene lost 6 bases and the J gene lost 8 bases, with 11 bases spanning the gap. The CDR3 length is 12 residues. The germline gives CDR1 MDHEN, CDR2 SYDVKM. The DNA for the CDR3 is TGTGCCAGCAGCAGTTTCCCCGAGCCCCAGCATTTT. This encodes CASSSFPEPQHF.

This clonotype occurred once. The J gene is TRBJ1-5, the V gene TRBV30; no clear D. In germline, CDR1 is GTSNPN, CDR2 SVGIG (reference sequence). V lost 0 bases, J lost 9 bases, and 15 bases lay in between. The CDR3 runs to 14 residues. The CDR3 nucleotides are TGTGCCTGGAGTGTAGGCACAGTACGGCGGCCCCAGCATTTT. Translating gives CAWSVGTVRRPQHF.

Worth noting for this clonotype: Possible read error: a much larger clone is one base away. This rearrangement joins TRBV20-1 to TRBJ2-7; D is tentatively TRBD1 or TRBD2 (5 bases each). V shed 1 base and J shed 6 bases, with 19 bases lying between them. The CDR3 sequence is 15 residues long. The V gene's germline CDR1 is DFQATT and CDR2 SNEGSKA (reference sequence). Here the CDR3 reads CSARVIGTLMVEQYF. Here the CDR3 DNA reads TGCAGTGCTAGAGTAATAGGGACCCTTATGGTCGAGCAGTACTTC.

This clonotype was detected ten times or more. The CDR3: CSVATARGVYGYTF. The CDR3 nucleotides read TGCAGCGTTGCGACAGCCCGGGGTGTCTATGGCTACACCTTC. The chain joins TRBV29-1 to TRBJ1-2; possible D gene TRBD1, 5 bases. The germline CDR1 and CDR2 sequences are SQVTM and ANQGSEA. Trimming removed 4 bases from V and 4 bases from J, with 16 bases in between. This CDR3 has 14 amino acids.